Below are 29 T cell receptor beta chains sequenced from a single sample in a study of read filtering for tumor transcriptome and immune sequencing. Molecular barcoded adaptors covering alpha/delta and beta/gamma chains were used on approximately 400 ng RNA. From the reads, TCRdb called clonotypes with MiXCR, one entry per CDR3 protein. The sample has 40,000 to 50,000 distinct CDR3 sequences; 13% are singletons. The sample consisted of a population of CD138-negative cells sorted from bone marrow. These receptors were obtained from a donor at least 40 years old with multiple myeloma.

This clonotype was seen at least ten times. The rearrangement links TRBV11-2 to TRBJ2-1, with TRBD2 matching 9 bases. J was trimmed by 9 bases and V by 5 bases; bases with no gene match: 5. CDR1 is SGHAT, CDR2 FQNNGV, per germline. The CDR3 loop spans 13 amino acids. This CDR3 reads CASSPSGGSEQFF. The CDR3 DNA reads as TGTGCCAGCAGCCCAAGCGGGGGGTCTGAGCAGTTCTTC. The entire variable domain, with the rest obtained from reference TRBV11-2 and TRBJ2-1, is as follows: EAGVAQSPRYKIIEKRQSVAFWCNPISGHATLYWYQQILGQGPKLLIQFQNNGVVDDSQLPKDRFSAERLKGVDSTLKIQPAKLEDSAVYLCASSPSGGSEQFFGPGTRLTVL.

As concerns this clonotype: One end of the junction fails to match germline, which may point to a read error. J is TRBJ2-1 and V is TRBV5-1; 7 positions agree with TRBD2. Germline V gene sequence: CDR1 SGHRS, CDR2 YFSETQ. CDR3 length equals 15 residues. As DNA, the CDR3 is TGCGCCAGCAGCTTGGGCGGGGGTCCCAACAATGAGCGGTTCTTC. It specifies CASSLGGGPNNERFF.

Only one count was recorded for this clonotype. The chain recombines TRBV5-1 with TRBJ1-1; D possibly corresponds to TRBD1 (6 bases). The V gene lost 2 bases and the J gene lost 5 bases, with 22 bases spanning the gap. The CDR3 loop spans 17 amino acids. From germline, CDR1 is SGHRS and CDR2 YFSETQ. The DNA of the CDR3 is TGCGCCAGCAGCTTCCGGGAAGGCTATCGAGGGGGGACTGAAGCTTTCTTT. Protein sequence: CASSFREGYRGGTEAFF.

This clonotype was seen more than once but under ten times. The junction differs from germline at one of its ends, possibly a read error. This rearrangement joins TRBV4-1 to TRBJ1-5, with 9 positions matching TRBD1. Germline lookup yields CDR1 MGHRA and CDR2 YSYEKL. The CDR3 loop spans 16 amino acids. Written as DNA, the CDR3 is TGCGTCAGCAGCCAAGACGGGACAGGGTTCAATCAGCCCCAGCATTTT. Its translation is CVSSQDGTGFNQPQHF.

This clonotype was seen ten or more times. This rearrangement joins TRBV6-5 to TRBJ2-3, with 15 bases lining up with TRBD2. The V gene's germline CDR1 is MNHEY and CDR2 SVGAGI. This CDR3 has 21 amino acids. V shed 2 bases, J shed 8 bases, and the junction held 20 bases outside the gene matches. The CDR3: CASSYLWTSGRAGSLAGTQYF. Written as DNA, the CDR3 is TGTGCCAGCAGTTACCTGTGGACTAGCGGGAGGGCCGGGTCCCTGGCGGGTACGCAGTATTTT.

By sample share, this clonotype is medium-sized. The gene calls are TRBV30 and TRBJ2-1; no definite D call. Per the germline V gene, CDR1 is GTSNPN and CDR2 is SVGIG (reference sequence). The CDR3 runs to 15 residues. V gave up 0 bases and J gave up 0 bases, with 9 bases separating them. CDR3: CAWSVGLVSYNEQFF. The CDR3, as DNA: TGTGCCTGGAGTGTTGGGCTAGTCTCCTACAATGAGCAGTTCTTC.

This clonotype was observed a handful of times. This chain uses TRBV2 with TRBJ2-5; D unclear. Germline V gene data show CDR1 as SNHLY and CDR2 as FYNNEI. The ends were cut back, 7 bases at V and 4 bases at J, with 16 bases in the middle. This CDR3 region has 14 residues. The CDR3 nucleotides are TGTGCCAGCACCCCCAATGAGGAGCCAGAGACCCAGTACTTC. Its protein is CASTPNEEPETQYF.

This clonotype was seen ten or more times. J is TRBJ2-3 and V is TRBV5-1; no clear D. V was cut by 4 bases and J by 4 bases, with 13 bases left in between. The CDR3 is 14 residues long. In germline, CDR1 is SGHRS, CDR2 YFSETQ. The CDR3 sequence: CASSTTAQADTQYF. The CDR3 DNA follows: TGCGCCAGCAGCACCACGGCTCAGGCAGATACGCAGTATTTT.

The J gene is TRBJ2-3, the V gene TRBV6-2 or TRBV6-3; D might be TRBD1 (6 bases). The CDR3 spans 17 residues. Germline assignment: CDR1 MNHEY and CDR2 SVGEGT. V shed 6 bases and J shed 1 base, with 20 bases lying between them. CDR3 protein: CASSALSGTQGTDTQYF. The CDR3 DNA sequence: TGTGCCAGCAGCGCGCTTTCCGGGACACAAGGCACAGATACGCAGTATTTT.

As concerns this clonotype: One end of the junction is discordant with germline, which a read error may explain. CDR3 DNA sequence: TGTGCCAGCAGTTCCGGGACTAGCTCCTACAAGCAGTACTTC. Encoded protein: CASSSGTSSYKQYF. The rearrangement joins TRBV28 to TRBJ2-7, with 9 bases fitting TRBD2. The CDR3 is 14 amino acids. The V gene's germline CDR1 is MDHEN and CDR2 SYDVKM.

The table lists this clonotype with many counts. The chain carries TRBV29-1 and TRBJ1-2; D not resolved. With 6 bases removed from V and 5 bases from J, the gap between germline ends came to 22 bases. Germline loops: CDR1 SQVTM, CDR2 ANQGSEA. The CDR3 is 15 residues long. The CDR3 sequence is CSVPGGEPAGYGYTF. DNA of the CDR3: TGCAGCGTCCCTGGCGGGGAACCAGCCGGATATGGCTACACCTTC.

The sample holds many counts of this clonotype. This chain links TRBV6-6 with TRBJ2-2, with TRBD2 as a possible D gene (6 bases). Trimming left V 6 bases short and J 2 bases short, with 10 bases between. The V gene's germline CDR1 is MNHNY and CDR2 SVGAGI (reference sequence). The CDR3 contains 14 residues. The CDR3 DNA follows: TGTGCCAGCAGGCCCGGGACTAACACCGGGGAGCTGTTTTTT. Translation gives CASRPGTNTGELFF.

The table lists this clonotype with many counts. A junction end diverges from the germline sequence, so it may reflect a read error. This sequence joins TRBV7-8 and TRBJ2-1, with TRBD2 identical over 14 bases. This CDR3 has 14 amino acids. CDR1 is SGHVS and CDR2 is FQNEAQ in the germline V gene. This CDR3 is CASSSGTSGRSWLF. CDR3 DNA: TGTGCCAGCAGCTCCGGGACTAGCGGGAGAAGCTGGCTCTTC.

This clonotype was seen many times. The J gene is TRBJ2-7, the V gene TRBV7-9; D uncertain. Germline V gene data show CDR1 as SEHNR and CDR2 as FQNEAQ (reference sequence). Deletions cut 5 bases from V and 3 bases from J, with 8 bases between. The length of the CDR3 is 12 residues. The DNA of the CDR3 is TGTGCCAGCAGCCACGGTAACTACGAGCAGTACTTC. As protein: CASSHGNYEQYF. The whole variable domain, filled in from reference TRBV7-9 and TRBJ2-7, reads DTGVSQNPRHKITKRGQNVTFRCDPISEHNRLYWYRQTLGQGPEFLTYFQNEAQLEKSRLLSDRFSAERPKGSFSTLEIQRTEQGDSAMYLCASSHGNYEQYFGPGTRLTVT.

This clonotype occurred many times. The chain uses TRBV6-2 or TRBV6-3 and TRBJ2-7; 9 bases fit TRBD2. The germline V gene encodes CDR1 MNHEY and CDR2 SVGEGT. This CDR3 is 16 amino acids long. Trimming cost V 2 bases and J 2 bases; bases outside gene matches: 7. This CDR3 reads CASSYPLAGSPYEQYF. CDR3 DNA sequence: TGTGCCAGCAGTTACCCACTAGCGGGTTCACCCTACGAGCAGTACTTC.

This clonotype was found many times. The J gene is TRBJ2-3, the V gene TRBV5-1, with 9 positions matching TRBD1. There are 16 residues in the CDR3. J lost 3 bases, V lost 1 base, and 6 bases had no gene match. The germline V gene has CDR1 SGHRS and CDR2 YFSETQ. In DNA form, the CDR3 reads TGCGCCAGCAGCTTGCCCCAGGGACAGGGAACAGATACGCAGTATTTT. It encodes CASSLPQGQGTDTQYF.

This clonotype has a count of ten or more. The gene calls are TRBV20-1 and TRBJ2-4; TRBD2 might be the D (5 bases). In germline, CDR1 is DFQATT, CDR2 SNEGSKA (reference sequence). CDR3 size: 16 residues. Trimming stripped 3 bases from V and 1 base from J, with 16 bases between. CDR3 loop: CSASDDYGRAKNIQYF. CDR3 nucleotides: TGCAGTGCTAGTGACGACTATGGCCGGGCCAAAAACATTCAGTACTTC.

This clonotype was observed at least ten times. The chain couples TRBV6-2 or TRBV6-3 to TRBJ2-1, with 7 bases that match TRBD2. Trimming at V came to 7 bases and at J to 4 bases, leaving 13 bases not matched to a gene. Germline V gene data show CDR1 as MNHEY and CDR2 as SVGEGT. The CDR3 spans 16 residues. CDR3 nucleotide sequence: TGTGCCAGCACCAGTGGGGGGGGAATTGGGTACAATGAGCAGTTCTTC. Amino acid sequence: CASTSGGGIGYNEQFF.

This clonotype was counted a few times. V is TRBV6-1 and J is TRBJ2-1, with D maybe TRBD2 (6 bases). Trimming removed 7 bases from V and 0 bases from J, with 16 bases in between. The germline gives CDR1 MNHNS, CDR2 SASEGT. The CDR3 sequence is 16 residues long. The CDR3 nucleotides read TGTGCCAGCACCCGTTCTAGCGCCAACTCCTACAATGAGCAGTTCTTC. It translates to CASTRSSANSYNEQFF.

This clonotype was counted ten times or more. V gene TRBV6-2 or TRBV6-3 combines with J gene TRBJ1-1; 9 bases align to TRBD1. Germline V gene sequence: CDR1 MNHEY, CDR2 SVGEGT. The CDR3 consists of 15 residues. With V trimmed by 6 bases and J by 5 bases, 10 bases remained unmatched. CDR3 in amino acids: CASSRPRTGDTEAFF. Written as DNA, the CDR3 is TGTGCCAGCAGCCGACCACGGACAGGGGATACTGAAGCTTTCTTT.

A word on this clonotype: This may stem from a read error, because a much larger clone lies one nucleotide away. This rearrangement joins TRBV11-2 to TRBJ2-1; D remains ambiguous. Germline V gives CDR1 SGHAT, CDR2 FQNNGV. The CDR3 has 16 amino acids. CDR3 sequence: CASSLVTAGYPNVQFF. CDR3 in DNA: TGTGCCAGCAGCTTAGTTACTGCTGGGTATCCGAATGTGCAGTTCTTC. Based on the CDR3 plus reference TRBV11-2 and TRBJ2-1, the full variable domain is EAGVAQSPRYKIIEKRQSVAFWCNPISGHATLYWYQQILGQGPKLLIQFQNNGVVDDSQLPKDRFSAERLKGVDSTLKIQPAKLEDSAVYLCASSLVTAGYPNVQFFGPGTRLTVL.

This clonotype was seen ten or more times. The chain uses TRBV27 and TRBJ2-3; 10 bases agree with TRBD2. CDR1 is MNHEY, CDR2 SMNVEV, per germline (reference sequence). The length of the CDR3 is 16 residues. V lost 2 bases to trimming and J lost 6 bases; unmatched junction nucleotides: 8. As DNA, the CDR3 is TGTGCCAGCAGTTTAAGACTAGCGGGCCCTATGGATACGCAGTATTTT. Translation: CASSLRLAGPMDTQYF.

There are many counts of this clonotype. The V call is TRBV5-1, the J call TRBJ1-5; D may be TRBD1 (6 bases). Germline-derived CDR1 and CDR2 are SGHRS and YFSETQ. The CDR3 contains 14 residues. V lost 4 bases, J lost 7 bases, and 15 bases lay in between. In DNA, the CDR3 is TGCGCCAGCAGCCCTGGAGGGGGAGGCCAGCCCCAGCATTTT. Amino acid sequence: CASSPGGGGQPQHF.

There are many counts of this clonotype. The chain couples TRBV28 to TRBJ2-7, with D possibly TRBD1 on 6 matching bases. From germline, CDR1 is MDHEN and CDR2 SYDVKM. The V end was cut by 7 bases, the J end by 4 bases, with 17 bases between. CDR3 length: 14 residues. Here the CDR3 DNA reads TGTGCCAGCACCGCTTACAGGGAAAGGTACGAGCAGTACTTC. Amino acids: CASTAYRERYEQYF.

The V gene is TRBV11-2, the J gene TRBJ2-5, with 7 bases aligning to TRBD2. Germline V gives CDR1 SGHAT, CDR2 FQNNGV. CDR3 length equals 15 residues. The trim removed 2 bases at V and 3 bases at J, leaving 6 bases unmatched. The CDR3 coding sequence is TGTGCCAGCAGCTTATTCGCTAGCGGCAAAGAGACCCAGTACTTC. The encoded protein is CASSLFASGKETQYF.

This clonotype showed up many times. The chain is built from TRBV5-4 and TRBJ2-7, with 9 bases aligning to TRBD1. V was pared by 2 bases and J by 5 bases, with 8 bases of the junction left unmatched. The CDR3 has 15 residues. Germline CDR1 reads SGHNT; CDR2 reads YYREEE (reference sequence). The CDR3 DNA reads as TGTGCCAGCAGCTTCAGGGACAGGGTAACCGACGAGCAGTACTTC. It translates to CASSFRDRVTDEQYF.

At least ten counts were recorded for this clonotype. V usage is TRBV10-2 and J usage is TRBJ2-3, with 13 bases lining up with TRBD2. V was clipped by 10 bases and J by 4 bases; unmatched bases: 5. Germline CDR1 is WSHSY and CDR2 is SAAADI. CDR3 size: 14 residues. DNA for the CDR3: TGCGCCACCGGACTAGCGGGAGCTTCAGATACGCAGTATTTT. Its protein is CATGLAGASDTQYF.

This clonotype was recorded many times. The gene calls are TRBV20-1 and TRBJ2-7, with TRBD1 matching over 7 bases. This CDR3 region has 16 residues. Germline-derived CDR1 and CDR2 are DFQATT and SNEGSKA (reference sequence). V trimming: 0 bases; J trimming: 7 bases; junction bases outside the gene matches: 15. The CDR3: CSAREHRTGPASEQYF. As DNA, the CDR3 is TGCAGTGCTAGAGAGCATCGGACAGGCCCGGCTTCGGAGCAGTACTTC.

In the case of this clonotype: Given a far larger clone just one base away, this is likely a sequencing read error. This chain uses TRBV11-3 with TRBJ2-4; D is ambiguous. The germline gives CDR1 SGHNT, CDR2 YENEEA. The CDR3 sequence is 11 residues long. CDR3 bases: TGTGCAAAGGGCTCGGCGAACATTCAGTACTTC. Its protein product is CAKGSANIQYF.